A selection of T cell receptor beta chains follows, all from one sample in a study of CD8+CD57+ T cells in acquired aplastic anemia. Each CDR3 protein is one row after TCRdb ran MiXCR on the reads. Among roughly 170,000 distinct CDR3 sequences listed, 45% to 60% were seen once. The specimen was sorted CD4+, CD8+, or CD8+CD57+ T cells (not recorded which) from PBMCs. The receptor set was obtained from a human donor with aplastic anemia. Both conserved end residues are part of each CDR3. The order of the fields is J gene, D gene, clone size, V gene, CDR3 length, CDR3 protein, CDR3 DNA. A D gene is named only where the DNA matches it firmly. Some rows have no size entry. The others give once, few or many, or a class for an expanded clone.

>TRBJ2-3|.|many|TRBV19|13
CATTRGDTDTQYF
TGTGCCACCACCCGGGGCGACACAGATACGCAGTATTTT
>TRBJ2-7|.|.|TRBV19|14
CASSSGAGVGEQYF
TGTGCCAGTAGTAGCGGTGCAGGGGTCGGCGAGCAGTACTTC
>TRBJ1-6|.|.|TRBV7-6|13
CASSSTFNSPLHF
TGTGCCAGCAGTTCCACTTTCAATTCACCCCTCCACTTT
>TRBJ1-2|.|.|TRBV2|14
CASSEEASDYGYTF
TGTGCCAGCAGTGAAGAGGCCTCTGACTATGGCTACACCTTC
>TRBJ1-1|TRBD1|few|TRBV29-1|13
CSVDPGQGTEAFF
TGCAGCGTCGACCCGGGACAGGGGACTGAAGCTTTCTTT
>TRBJ2-1|.|.|TRBV7-2|12
CASSPDYNEQFF
TGTGCCAGCAGCCCGGACTACAATGAGCAGTTCTTC
>TRBJ2-2|TRBD2|once|TRBV19|14
CARSLGLVAGELFF
TGTGCCAGAAGTCTGGGACTAGTCGCCGGGGAGCTGTTTTTT
>TRBJ2-7|.|few|TRBV3-1|14
CASSLSGFSYEQYF
TGTGCCAGCAGTCTCTCCGGATTCTCCTACGAGCAGTACTTC
>TRBJ2-5|TRBD1|few|TRBV25-1|15
CASSEWGQGKETQYF
TGTGCCAGCAGTGAATGGGGACAGGGTAAAGAGACCCAGTACTTC
>TRBJ1-5|.|few|TRBV2|14
CASSEGDPGQPQHF
TGTGCCAGCAGTGAGGGGGATCCAGGTCAGCCCCAGCATTTT
>TRBJ2-1|TRBD2|many|TRBV10-3|17
CAISEAERGLSYNEQFF
TGTGCCATCAGTGAGGCTGAGCGGGGGCTCTCCTACAATGAGCAGTTCTTC
>TRBJ2-4|TRBD1|many|TRBV6-4|14
CASSDTDRANIQYF
TGTGCCAGCAGTGACACCGACAGGGCAAACATTCAGTACTTC
>TRBJ1-2|.|once|TRBV20-1|12
CSARGDAGGYTF
TGCAGTGCTAGAGGGGACGCGGGAGGCTACACCTTC
>TRBJ1-4|TRBD1|few|TRBV30|13
CAWSVPGGQKLFF
TGTGCCTGGAGTGTACCAGGGGGCCAAAAACTGTTTTTT
>TRBJ1-2|.|few|TRBV30|14
CAWTRRDRWDGYTF
TGTGCCTGGACCCGCAGGGACCGGTGGGATGGCTACACCTTC
>TRBJ2-5|.|.|TRBV2|14
CASSEQGQGETQYF
TGTGCCAGCAGTGAACAGGGGCAGGGGGAGACCCAGTACTTC
>TRBJ2-7|TRBD1|many|TRBV2|14
CASSVDRASYEQYF
TGTGCCAGCAGTGTGGACAGGGCATCCTACGAGCAGTACTTC
>TRBJ2-3|.|.|TRBV6-1|13
CASGTGDADTQYF
TGTGCCAGCGGTACGGGGGACGCAGATACGCAGTATTTT
>TRBJ1-1|TRBD1|.|TRBV4-1|18
CASSQDATGGRMNTEDFF
TGCGCCAGCAGCCAAGATGCAACAGGGGGCCGAATGAACACTGAAGATTTCTTT
>TRBJ1-4|TRBD1|many|TRBV20-1|15
CSASPRDRTNEKLFF
TGCAGTGCTAGCCCACGGGACAGAACGAATGAAAAACTGTTTTTT
>TRBJ2-3|TRBD2|many|TRBV7-2|16
CASSTPAGVRTDTQYF
TGTGCCAGCAGCACCCCAGCGGGGGTAAGGACAGATACGCAGTATTTT
>TRBJ1-6|.|many|TRBV6-5|16
CASSYSLAAGDSPLHF
TGTGCCAGCAGTTACAGTCTGGCGGCAGGAGATTCACCCCTCCACTTT
>TRBJ2-3|TRBD2|many|TRBV24-1|14
CATSDGGETDTQYF
TGTGCCACCAGTGATGGGGGGGAGACAGATACGCAGTATTTT
>TRBJ2-3|.|many|TRBV6-1|14
CASSTNDWTDTQYF
TGTGCCAGCAGCACTAATGACTGGACAGATACGCAGTATTTT
>TRBJ2-5|.|.|TRBV20-1|14
CSAETVWGSETQYF
TGCAGTGCCGAAACGGTATGGGGTAGCGAGACCCAGTACTTC
>TRBJ2-3|TRBD1|.|TRBV20-1|14
CSAPYRGGADTQYF
TGCAGTGCTCCCTACAGGGGCGGAGCAGATACGCAGTATTTT
>TRBJ2-7|TRBD2|.|TRBV6-1|15
CASKAAGTIANEQYF
TGTGCCAGCAAGGCGGCCGGGACTATAGCCAACGAGCAGTACTTC
>TRBJ2-3|.|many|TRBV6-5|15
CASSYEGASTDTQYF
TGTGCCAGCAGTTACGAGGGAGCGAGCACAGATACGCAGTATTTT
>TRBJ1-2|.|.|TRBV5-1|15
CASSLDAGTNCGYTF
TGCGCCAGCAGCCTGGACGCAGGAACTAACTGTGGCTACACCTTC
>TRBJ2-5|TRBD1|many|TRBV2|14
CASTIPGTGETQYF
TGTGCCAGCACCATCCCCGGGACAGGAGAGACCCAGTACTTC
>TRBJ1-1|.|once|TRBV20-1|12
CSARDFSTEAFF
TGCAGTGCCCGGGACTTCTCCACTGAAGCTTTCTTT
>TRBJ2-5|.|many|TRBV7-7|13
CASSKGGKETQYF
TGTGCTAGCAGCAAAGGGGGAAAAGAGACCCAGTACTTC
>TRBJ1-6|.|.|TRBV4-2|18
CASSRGQTGSSYNSPLHF
TGTGCCAGCAGTCGCGGACAGACGGGGAGCTCCTATAATTCACCCCTCCACTTT
>TRBJ2-7|TRBD2|.|TRBV10-3|15
CAISAGLAGVNEQYF
TGTGCCATCAGTGCGGGACTAGCGGGGGTGAACGAGCAGTACTTC
>TRBJ1-6|.|many|TRBV20-1|13
CSALDSNNSPLHF
TGCAGTGCCCTTGACAGCAACAATTCACCCCTCCACTTT
>TRBJ1-5|TRBD1|many|TRBV10-3|17
CAISAATGTSGNQPQHF
TGTGCCATCAGTGCGGCGACAGGGACCTCTGGAAATCAGCCCCAGCATTTT
>TRBJ2-7|.|.|TRBV6-1|13
CASRKQTSYEQYF
TGTGCCAGCCGTAAACAGACCTCCTACGAACAGTACTTC
>TRBJ1-2|TRBD1|.|TRBV20-1|15
CSASRTGGWDYGYTF
TGCAGTGCCTCCCGGACAGGGGGCTGGGACTATGGCTACACCTTC
>TRBJ2-2|.|.|TRBV19|12
CASSMGIGELFF
TGTGCCAGTAGTATGGGAATCGGGGAGCTGTTTTTT
>TRBJ2-2|TRBD1|many|TRBV7-8|16
CASSLPGTGNTGELFF
TGTGCCAGCAGCTTACCAGGGACAGGGAACACCGGGGAGCTGTTTTTT
>TRBJ1-6|.|.|TRBV20-1|16
CSASSPPRDTNSPLHF
TGCAGTGCTAGCTCTCCCCCCCGGGACACTAATTCACCCCTCCACTTT
>TRBJ2-4|TRBD2|.|TRBV9|15
CASSQRGGKWNIQYF
TGTGCCAGCAGTCAGCGGGGGGGCAAGTGGAACATTCAGTACTTC
>TRBJ2-4|TRBD2|.|TRBV3-1|16
CASSPRGKGAKNIQYF
TGTGCCAGCAGCCCGCGGGGGAAGGGAGCCAAAAACATTCAGTACTTC
>TRBJ2-7|.|.|TRBV15|14
CATSRGRWETEQYF
TGTGCCACCAGCAGAGGTCGGTGGGAGACCGAGCAGTACTTC
>TRBJ2-7|.|few|TRBV7-6|12
CASSLGSGEQYF
TGTGCCAGCAGCCTGGGCAGCGGCGAGCAGTACTTC
>TRBJ1-1|.|few|TRBV27|14
CASSLGGAGTEAFF
TGTGCCAGCAGTTTAGGGGGCGCCGGCACTGAAGCTTTCTTT
>TRBJ2-7|.|many|TRBV7-9|12
CASSRAIDEQYF
TGTGCCAGCAGCAGGGCGATCGACGAGCAGTACTTC
>TRBJ1-4|.|many|TRBV19|16
CASSHPSIGPVEKLFF
TGTGCCAGTAGTCACCCCTCGATAGGTCCCGTTGAAAAACTGTTTTTT
>TRBJ2-7|.|few|TRBV10-3|12
CASRRETYEQYF
TGTGCCAGCAGAAGGGAGACCTACGAGCAGTACTTC
>TRBJ2-7|TRBD1|.|TRBV7-3|14
CASSLGGQVNEQYF
TGTGCCAGCAGCTTAGGGGGACAGGTGAACGAGCAGTACTTC
>TRBJ2-7|TRBD2|.|TRBV15|15
CATSRGGLAGGEQYF
TGTGCCACCAGCAGGGGGGGACTAGCGGGAGGCGAGCAGTACTTC
>TRBJ2-2|TRBD1|.|TRBV14|14
CACSLRQGAGELFF
TGTGCCTGCAGCCTTCGACAGGGGGCCGGGGAGCTGTTTTTT
>TRBJ2-4|TRBD1|few|TRBV11-3|14
CASSPNGQGDIQYF
TGTGCCAGCAGCCCAAACGGACAGGGGGACATTCAGTACTTC